The T cell receptor (beta chain) described here comes from a study of identical twins. Study-wide results and limits: It was out-of-frame TCR alpha sharing in monozygotic twins that models underestimated. Partly confounded zero-insertion analyses could result from invariant MAIT and iNKT cells.

TCRdb re-analysed the 5' RACE reads in MiXCR, keeping a single row per CDR3 protein. The sample includes around 960,000 distinct CDR3 sequences, over 9% seen only once; the top ten take around 1.5%. The J segment lost 3 bases and the V segment lost 4 bases, leaving 12 bases of the junction unmatched. There are 16 residues in the CDR3. Per germline, CDR1 ENHRY and CDR2 SYGVKD. Note on this clonotype: No antigen is known for it.

The sample was also reused in another study, on yellow fever vaccine responses in identical twins.

The source is a woman aged 18 to 35 in good health. This chain joins TRBV10-3 and TRBJ2-7, with 7 bases that match TRBD2. Sample: PBMCs. The CDR3 reads CAISGSGSSGSYEQYF. CDR3 DNA: TGTGCCATCAGTGGGTCCGGGTCTAGCGGTAGCTACGAGCAGTACTTC.